Presented here are 15 T cell receptor beta chains from one specimen sequenced in a study of response to subunit inactivated influenza vaccine. TCRdb re-analysed the RT-PCR reads in MiXCR, keeping a single row per CDR3 protein. The repertoire holds around 480,000 distinct CDR3 sequences, with approximately 9.9% as singletons. The material was PBMCs from blood, obtained about 6 weeks after vaccination. Receptor source: a middle-aged man who received an inactivated influenza vaccine.

This clonotype was counted a few times. The genes are TRBV25-1 and TRBJ2-5; D remains unclear. Germline assignment: CDR1 MGHDK and CDR2 SYGVNS. The V end lost 1 base, the J end lost 2 bases, and 11 bases lay between the germline ends. CDR3 size: 15 residues. CDR3 nucleotide sequence: TGTGCCAGCAGTGAATCGGCCGGGCGGCAAGAGACCCAGTACTTC. Protein: CASSESAGRQETQYF.

The gene calls are TRBV3-1 and TRBJ2-1, with 8 positions matching TRBD2. V gave up 0 bases and J gave up 7 bases; unmatched junction bases: 5. CDR1 and CDR2 (germline): LGHDT, YNNKEL (reference sequence). The CDR3 length is 15 residues. The CDR3 bases are TGTGCCAGCAGCCAAGAGCTAGCGGGCGGGAATGAGCAGTTCTTC. The encoded protein is CASSQELAGGNEQFF.

This clonotype was recorded many times. The chain uses TRBV28 and TRBJ2-5; TRBD1 or TRBD2 may be the D gene (5 bases each). Looked up from germline, CDR1 is MDHEN and CDR2 is SYDVKM. There are 14 residues in the CDR3. Deletions cut 2 bases from V and 7 bases from J, with 14 bases between. In nucleotides, the CDR3 is TGTGCCAGCAGTTTAGCCCTTCGTGGGGGGACCCAGTACTTC. Its translation: CASSLALRGGTQYF.

This clonotype was observed a handful of times. The chain carries TRBV29-1 and TRBJ2-7; TRBD1 matches at 9 bases. CDR1 is SQVTM and CDR2 is ANQGSEA in the germline V gene. Trimming removed 7 bases from V and 3 bases from J; junction bases left unmatched: 13. The CDR3 runs to 15 residues. CDR3 sequence: CSAMAQGAVVYEQYF. DNA of the CDR3: TGCAGCGCCATGGCACAGGGGGCAGTGGTCTACGAGCAGTACTTC.

This clonotype turned up a few times. The V gene is TRBV20-1, the J gene TRBJ2-3, with D possibly TRBD1 on 5 matching bases. Germline V gene lookup returns CDR1 DFQATT and CDR2 SNEGSKA (reference sequence). V was cut by 1 base and J by 1 base, with 15 bases left in between. The CDR3 is made up of 16 amino acids. In nucleotides, the CDR3 is TGCAGTGCTAGAGGCAGGGTATTGGCCGGCACAGATACGCAGTATTTT. Translation: CSARGRVLAGTDTQYF.

This clonotype was observed a few times. J is TRBJ1-6 and V is TRBV6-2 or TRBV6-3; unclear D gene. The length of the CDR3 is 14 residues. Germline V gives CDR1 MNHEY, CDR2 SVGEGT. The germline V and J ends were trimmed by 2 bases and 8 bases, with 10 bases remaining between them. CDR3 region: CASSYNPDHSPLHF. CDR3 DNA: TGTGCCAGCAGTTACAACCCGGACCATTCACCCCTCCACTTT.

This chain connects TRBV20-1 to TRBJ2-7; 9 bases map to TRBD1. V lost 1 base to trimming and J lost 3 bases; unmatched junction nucleotides: 1. There are 13 residues in the CDR3. Germline CDR1 reads DFQATT; CDR2 reads SNEGSKA (reference sequence). This CDR3 is CSARGDRVYEQYF. Written as DNA, the CDR3 is TGCAGTGCTAGAGGGGACAGGGTCTACGAGCAGTACTTC.

At least ten counts were recorded for this clonotype. This rearrangement joins TRBV12-3 or TRBV12-4 to TRBJ1-1; D is ambiguous. V shed 8 bases and J shed 3 bases, with 19 bases lying between them. The CDR3 length is 15 residues. CDR3 loop: CASHQSGYGHTEAFF. DNA of the CDR3: TGTGCCAGCCACCAATCGGGCTATGGGCACACTGAAGCTTTCTTT.

This clonotype was recorded many times. This rearrangement joins TRBV7-9 to TRBJ1-6, with unresolved D. Per the germline V gene, CDR1 is SEHNR and CDR2 is FQNEAQ (reference sequence). V was cut by 5 bases and J by 9 bases, with 11 bases left in between. The CDR3 loop spans 13 amino acids. CDR3 nucleotides: TGTGCCAGCAGCGGTCCCGGAACTTCACCCCTCCACTTT. It yields the protein CASSGPGTSPLHF.

This clonotype was observed a few times. This chain links TRBV27 with TRBJ2-3; a possible D gene is TRBD1 (5 bases). V lost 8 bases and J 5 bases, leaving 20 bases between the germline ends. This CDR3 region has 15 residues. Per the germline V gene, CDR1 is MNHEY and CDR2 is SMNVEV (reference sequence). The CDR3 is CASSVVQGRIDTQYF. In DNA form, the CDR3 reads TGTGCCAGCTCAGTTGTCCAGGGTCGAATAGATACGCAGTATTTT.

This clonotype was counted between two and nine times. The chain employs TRBV28 and TRBJ1-2; no clear D. This CDR3 has 14 residues. Trimming stripped 0 bases from V and 1 base from J, with 6 bases between. Per germline, CDR1 MDHEN and CDR2 SYDVKM. In DNA form, the CDR3 reads TGTGCCAGCAGTTTATGGTCCGGTAACTATGGCTACACCTTC. This gives the protein CASSLWSGNYGYTF.

This clonotype was detected a few times. J is TRBJ2-1 and V is TRBV7-8, with 8 bases lining up with TRBD1. The CDR3 is 16 amino acids. Germline V CDR1 and CDR2: SGHVS, FQNEAQ. Trimming took 1 base from V and 6 from J; bases not matched to a gene: 8. The CDR3 sequence: CASSLGQGASSNEQFF. CDR3 nucleotides: TGTGCCAGCAGCTTAGGCCAGGGGGCATCGTCCAATGAGCAGTTCTTC.

This clonotype was seen a handful of times. J is TRBJ2-1 and V is TRBV29-1; 14 positions agree with TRBD2. The J segment lost 9 bases and the V segment lost 1 base, leaving 8 bases of the junction unmatched. Germline V lookup: CDR1 SQVTM, CDR2 ANQGSEA. CDR3 length: 16 residues. CDR3 sequence (DNA): TGCAGCGTTGAAGGACTAGCGGGAGGGAGCCCGGTTGAGCAGTTCTTC. Translated: CSVEGLAGGSPVEQFF.

For this clonotype: This may arise from a read error, as a much more abundant clone is one base away. The V gene is TRBV12-3 or TRBV12-4, the J gene TRBJ2-2; D gene ambiguous. The CDR3 is 14 residues long. Trimming shortened V by 10 bases and J by 3 bases, and 15 bases separated the two germline ends. CDR3 DNA sequence: TGTGCCACCCGGGCTGGCGGAGACACCGGGGAGCTGTTTTTT. It encodes CATRAGGDTGELFF.

This clonotype was seen more than once but under ten times. This CDR3 is CASSSMGQRNSPLHF. CDR3 bases: TGCGCCAGCAGCTCCATGGGACAGAGAAATTCACCCCTCCACTTT. The rearrangement uses TRBV5-1 and TRBJ1-6, with TRBD1 identical over 7 bases. This CDR3 region has 15 residues. CDR1 and CDR2 (germline): SGHRS, YFSETQ. The V gene end was trimmed by 3 bases and the J gene end by 7 bases; junction bases not matched to a gene: 7.